These 30 T cell receptor beta chains came from one sample sequenced in a study of graft-versus-host responses after intestinal transplantation (dated by TCRdb to the early 2020s). For these receptors, no antigen is known. The time point label, as the study defines it: cells obtained before transplantation from donor or recipient. Preparation of the library involved the immunoSEQ multiplex PCR assay. Entries here come from immuneACCESS through TCRdb and include only in-frame sequences with V and J called. Some clones fail to appear in such tables; in the studies checked, an unresolved V gene covers under half of the shortfall, and the cause of the remainder is unknown. The sample yields around 93,000 clones; around nine tenths were counted once. The ten largest account for under 6.5% of the sample. The input for sequencing was unstimulated CD8+ T cells sorted from spleen or lymph node cells, taken before intestinal transplant. These receptor sequences come from a human donor who received an intestinal transplant.

The genes are TRBV12-2 and TRBJ1-1. TRBV12-2 is given as a pseudogene. This CDR3 has 14 amino acids. CDR3 bases: TGTGCAAGTCGCTTCCGAACCGTGGTATCTGAAGCTTTCTTT. Its protein is CASRFRTVVSEAFF.

V usage is TRBV7-7 and J usage is TRBJ2-1; tentative D call: TRBD1 (5 bases). CDR3 length: 12 amino acids. The V and J ends lost 11 bases and 8 bases respectively, with 16 bases between them. Germline lookup yields CDR1 SSHAT and CDR2 FNYEAQ (reference sequence). The DNA for the CDR3 is TGTGCCGTTGGGCAGGGTCGAGATGAGCAGTTCTTC. This translates into CAVGQGRDEQFF.

The chain uses TRBV5-4 and TRBJ2-7, with no clear D. Trimming pared 9 bases from V and 0 bases from J, leaving 13 bases between. Germline V gene data show CDR1 as SGHNT and CDR2 as YYREEE (reference sequence). The CDR3 is 13 amino acids. CDR3 residues: CATTAELSYEQYF. The CDR3 DNA is TGTGCCACTACCGCCGAGCTCTCCTACGAGCAGTACTTC.

The rearrangement joins TRBV4-1 to TRBJ2-7, with 12 bases aligning to TRBD2. Germline assignment: CDR1 MGHRA and CDR2 YSYEKL. Unmatched junction bases numbered 13, after V lost 3 bases and J lost 4 bases. This CDR3 is built from 18 residues. This chain's CDR3 is CASSHQLAETSGRYEQYF. Here the CDR3 DNA reads TGCGCCAGCAGCCATCAACTCGCCGAGACTAGCGGGAGATACGAGCAGTACTTC.

The chain uses TRBV6-1 and TRBJ1-2; D is ambiguous. Looked up from germline, CDR1 is MNHNS and CDR2 is SASEGT. Trimming left V 1 base short and J 4 bases short, with 7 bases between. This CDR3 is built from 13 residues. CDR3 protein: CASSEGPGYGYTF. DNA for the CDR3: TGTGCCAGCAGTGAAGGCCCGGGCTATGGCTACACCTTC.

The V call is TRBV7-9, the J call TRBJ2-1, with 11 bases identical to TRBD1. CDR3 length: 16 residues. The germline gives CDR1 SEHNR, CDR2 FQNEAQ (reference sequence). The V and J ends lost 1 base and 7 bases, in that order; junction bases with no gene match: 6. The CDR3 DNA follows: TGTGCCAGCAGCTTAGGGACAGGGGGCGGGTGGAATGAGCAGTTCTTC. Residues: CASSLGTGGGWNEQFF.

DNA for the CDR3: TGTGCCAGCAGATCGGGGTCTGGGGAGCTGTTTTTT. Translation gives CASRSGSGELFF. The chain employs TRBV6-1 and TRBJ2-2; possibly TRBD2 for D (5 bases). CDR3 length: 12 amino acids. Per germline, CDR1 MNHNS and CDR2 SASEGT. With 6 bases removed from V and 8 bases from J, the gap between germline ends came to 10 bases.

This clone is medium-sized (0.01 to 0.1%) in the sample. V is TRBV6-1 and J is TRBJ2-3, with TRBD2 identical over 14 bases. The CDR3 length is 15 residues. With 5 bases clipped from V and 4 bases from J, the junction kept 2 bases outside the gene matches. Germline V gives CDR1 MNHNS, CDR2 SASEGT. CDR3 sequence (DNA): TGTGCCAGCAGTCCGACTAGCGGGGGGGCAGATACGCAGTATTTT. Translation gives CASSPTSGGADTQYF.

This chain uses TRBV4-1 with TRBJ2-1; D gene unclear. Germline CDR1 reads MGHRA; CDR2 reads YSYEKL. Trimming left V 4 bases short and J 7 bases short, with 8 bases between. There are 12 residues in the CDR3. CDR3 bases: TGCGCCAGCAGCCGCTATAAAAATGAGCAGTTCTTC. Translating it yields CASSRYKNEQFF.

Here the CDR3 reads CASSLRTGHSYEQYF. The CDR3 bases are TGTGCCAGCAGTCTAAGGACAGGACACTCCTACGAGCAGTACTTC. J is TRBJ2-7 and V is TRBV5-6, with 7 positions matching TRBD1. Germline trimming cut 5 bases from V and 0 bases from J; bases unmatched to any gene: 8. This CDR3 has 15 amino acids. Germline lookup yields CDR1 SGHDT and CDR2 YYEEEE.

The V and J genes are TRBV19 and TRBJ2-1; perhaps D is TRBD1 or TRBD2 (6 bases each). Trimming removed 0 bases from V and 4 bases from J, with 25 bases in between. Germline-derived CDR1 and CDR2 are LNHDA and SQIVND (reference sequence). The CDR3 extends over 20 amino acids. CDR3: CASSIEPSGVTRDKYNEQFF. Here the CDR3 DNA reads TGTGCCAGTAGTATAGAGCCCTCGGGGGTGACTAGGGACAAATACAATGAGCAGTTCTTC.

The V call is TRBV13, the J call TRBJ2-7; tentatively, D is TRBD1 (6 bases). Trimming removed 0 bases from V and 7 bases from J, with 13 bases in between. CDR1 is PRHDT, CDR2 FYEKMQ, per germline (reference sequence). The CDR3 covers 14 residues. CDR3 sequence reads: CASSLGQGSGEQYF. Written as DNA, the CDR3 is TGTGCCAGCAGCTTAGGCCAGGGGTCCGGTGAGCAGTACTTC.

This clone appeared a single time. V usage is TRBV7-6 and J usage is TRBJ2-7; 11 bases line up with TRBD2. CDR3 length equals 16 residues. V shed 5 bases and J 3 bases; nucleotides not matched to a gene: 9. CDR1 is SGHVS and CDR2 is FNYEAQ in the germline V gene. CDR3 amino acids: CASSPPLAGDYYEQYF. As DNA, the CDR3 is TGTGCCAGCAGCCCCCCACTAGCGGGAGATTACTACGAGCAGTACTTC.

The chain uses TRBV4-1 and TRBJ1-3, with a possible D match to TRBD1 (5 bases). The ends were cut back, 1 base at V and 2 bases at J, with 12 bases in the middle. The V gene's germline CDR1 is MGHRA and CDR2 YSYEKL. The CDR3 sequence is 16 residues long. CDR3 residues: CASSQARRVPGNTIYF. In DNA, the CDR3 is TGCGCCAGCAGCCAAGCCCGCAGGGTCCCTGGAAACACCATATATTTT.

CDR3 amino acids: CASSGGQGLIEKLFF. In DNA form, the CDR3 reads TGCGCCAGCAGCGGCGGACAGGGCCTTATCGAAAAACTGTTTTTT. This chain connects TRBV5-1 to TRBJ1-4, with 8 bases matching TRBD1. V lost 4 bases to trimming and J lost 8 bases; unmatched junction nucleotides: 10. The CDR3 has 15 residues. In germline, CDR1 is SGHRS, CDR2 YFSETQ.

This chain joins TRBV7-9 and TRBJ1-1, with D possibly matching TRBD1 (5 bases). Deletions cut 5 bases from V and 8 bases from J, with 18 bases between. CDR3 length: 14 amino acids. The germline V gene has CDR1 SEHNR and CDR2 FQNEAQ (reference sequence). The CDR3 DNA reads as TGTGCCAGCAGCACAGGACGCGTAACACTAGAAGCTTTCTTT. The encoded protein is CASSTGRVTLEAFF.

This clone was found once. The chain is built from TRBV11-1 and TRBJ2-1; TRBD2 aligns across 7 bases. CDR3 length: 16 amino acids. The ends lost 5 bases at V and 0 bases at J; junction bases unmatched: 7. CDR1 and CDR2 (germline): SGHAT, FQDESV (reference sequence). In DNA form, the CDR3 reads TGTGCCAGCAGCCCTTCGGGCGGGAGCTCCTACAATGAGCAGTTCTTC. Encoded protein: CASSPSGGSSYNEQFF.

The CDR3 here is CASSLPTGGTSGTYEQYF. The DNA of the CDR3 is TGTGCCAGCAGCTTACCCACCGGTGGGACTAGCGGGACCTACGAGCAGTACTTC. The V call is TRBV7-9, the J call TRBJ2-7; TRBD2 matches at 13 bases. The CDR3 length is 18 residues. Germline CDR1 SEHNR, CDR2 FQNEAQ (reference sequence). Unmatched junction bases numbered 9, after V lost 2 bases and J lost 2 bases.

The CDR3 sequence is CASSQSGQAFF. In nucleotides, the CDR3 is TGCGCCAGCAGCCAAAGCGGTCAAGCTTTCTTT. This sequence joins TRBV4-1 and TRBJ1-1; no firm D call. The CDR3 totals 11 residues. Germline V gene lookup returns CDR1 MGHRA and CDR2 YSYEKL. V was clipped by 2 bases and J by 9 bases, with 7 bases between them.

This clone was recorded once. The CDR3 is CASIPQRGLRSGDEQYF. CDR3 coding DNA: TGTGCCAGCATTCCCCAGAGGGGACTCCGCTCTGGGGACGAGCAGTACTTC. The chain joins TRBV2 to TRBJ2-7, with a weak D call TRBD2 (6 bases). The V end lost 7 bases, the J end lost 5 bases, and 27 bases lay between the germline ends. The CDR3 covers 17 residues. Germline CDR1 SNHLY, CDR2 FYNNEI. The full variable domain, completed using reference TRBV2 and TRBJ2-7, is EPEVTQTPSHQVTQMGQEVILRCVPISNHLYFYWYRQILGQKVEFLVSFYNNEISEKSEIFDDQFSVERPDGSNFTLKIRSTKLEDSAMYFCASIPQRGLRSGDEQYFGPGTRLTVT.

The rearrangement uses TRBV7-6 and TRBJ2-2; TRBD2 aligns across 8 bases. This CDR3 has 17 residues. V trimming: 4 bases; J trimming: 3 bases; junction bases outside the gene matches: 10. Per germline, CDR1 SGHVS and CDR2 FNYEAQ. The CDR3: CASSWPNGGAHTGELFF. The CDR3 region has the DNA TGTGCCAGCAGCTGGCCTAACGGGGGGGCCCACACCGGGGAGCTGTTTTTT.

V and J are TRBV27 and TRBJ2-3, with no clear D. V was cut by 0 bases and J by 3 bases, with 7 bases left in between. Germline CDR1 and CDR2: MNHEY and SMNVEV (reference sequence). The CDR3 contains 14 residues. This CDR3 is CASSLSNPTDTQYF. In DNA form, the CDR3 reads TGTGCCAGCAGTTTATCCAACCCAACAGATACGCAGTATTTT.

This clone was observed a few times. V and J are TRBV27 and TRBJ2-5; the match to TRBD1 covers 7 bases. Germline V gene sequence: CDR1 MNHEY, CDR2 SMNVEV (reference sequence). The CDR3 length is 16 residues. V lost 4 bases and J lost 3; bases outside the gene matches: 11. In DNA, the CDR3 is TGTGCCAGCAGTTCGCTTGATTGGACAGGAAAAGAGACCCAGTACTTC. Translated: CASSSLDWTGKETQYF.

The rearrangement joins TRBV5-1 to TRBJ2-7; 7 nucleotides agree with TRBD1. Germline CDR1 SGHRS, CDR2 YFSETQ. J gave up 3 bases and V 0 bases, and 6 bases lay outside the gene matches. The CDR3 sequence is 15 residues long. The CDR3 protein is CASSLALDRIYEQYF. The DNA for the CDR3 is TGCGCCAGCAGCTTGGCCCTGGACAGGATCTACGAGCAGTACTTC.

V and J are TRBV7-9 and TRBJ2-5; 7 bases are a match to TRBD1. The junction had 11 bases not matched to a gene; V was cut back by 5 bases and J by 5 bases. CDR3 length equals 15 residues. The germline V gene has CDR1 SEHNR and CDR2 FQNEAQ (reference sequence). CDR3 region: CASSARQGPGETQYF. For the CDR3, the DNA is TGTGCCAGCAGCGCCCGACAGGGCCCGGGGGAGACCCAGTACTTC.

The CDR3 reads CASSPTVPGGWIYEQYF. The CDR3 coding sequence is TGCGCCAGCAGCCCGACAGTTCCGGGCGGGTGGATCTACGAGCAGTACTTC. The chain links TRBV5-1 to TRBJ2-7; D tentatively fits TRBD1 or TRBD2 (5 bases each). Trimming cost V 4 bases and J 3 bases, with 23 bases left between them. Germline V lookup: CDR1 SGHRS, CDR2 YFSETQ. The CDR3 has 17 amino acids. Variable domain in full (rest from reference TRBV5-1 and TRBJ2-7): KAGVTQTPRYLIKTRGQQVTLSCSPISGHRSVSWYQQTPGQGLQFLFEYFSETQRNKGNFPGRFSGRQFSNSRSEMNVSTLELGDSALYLCASSPTVPGGWIYEQYFGPGTRLTVT.

This sequence joins TRBV9 and TRBJ1-3; unclear D gene. CDR3 size: 15 residues. V was pared by 0 bases and J by 2 bases, with 9 bases between. The germline V gene encodes CDR1 SGDLS and CDR2 YYNGEE. CDR3 residues: CASSVASGTGNTIYF. CDR3 nucleotide sequence: TGTGCCAGCAGCGTAGCATCCGGTACTGGAAACACCATATATTTT.

The chain combines TRBV11-2 with TRBJ2-6; D unclear. The CDR3 loop spans 16 amino acids. Trimming removed 2 bases at V and 0 bases at J, with 8 bases between. Germline V gives CDR1 SGHAT, CDR2 FQNNGV. CDR3 sequence reads: CASSLYSYSGANVLTF. CDR3 DNA sequence: TGTGCCAGCAGCTTATACAGCTACTCTGGGGCCAACGTCCTGACTTTC.

This sequence joins TRBV15 and TRBJ1-2, with 10 bases identical to TRBD1. Looked up from germline, CDR1 is LNHNV and CDR2 is YYDKDF (reference sequence). CDR3 size: 12 residues. The V segment lost 8 bases and the J segment 14 bases; nucleotides outside the gene matches: 11. The CDR3 loop is CATSGTGALPTF. In nucleotides, the CDR3 is TGTGCCACCTCCGGGACAGGGGCACTTCCTACCTTC.

This clone has only a few counts. The genes are TRBV6-4 and TRBJ1-1; D remains ambiguous. Trimming took 0 bases from V and 14 from J, leaving 7 bases between them. Germline CDR1 MRHNA, CDR2 SNTAGT. The CDR3 has 10 amino acids. The CDR3 spells CASSDSGSFF. DNA for the CDR3: TGTGCCAGCAGTGACTCGGGTTCGTTCTTT.